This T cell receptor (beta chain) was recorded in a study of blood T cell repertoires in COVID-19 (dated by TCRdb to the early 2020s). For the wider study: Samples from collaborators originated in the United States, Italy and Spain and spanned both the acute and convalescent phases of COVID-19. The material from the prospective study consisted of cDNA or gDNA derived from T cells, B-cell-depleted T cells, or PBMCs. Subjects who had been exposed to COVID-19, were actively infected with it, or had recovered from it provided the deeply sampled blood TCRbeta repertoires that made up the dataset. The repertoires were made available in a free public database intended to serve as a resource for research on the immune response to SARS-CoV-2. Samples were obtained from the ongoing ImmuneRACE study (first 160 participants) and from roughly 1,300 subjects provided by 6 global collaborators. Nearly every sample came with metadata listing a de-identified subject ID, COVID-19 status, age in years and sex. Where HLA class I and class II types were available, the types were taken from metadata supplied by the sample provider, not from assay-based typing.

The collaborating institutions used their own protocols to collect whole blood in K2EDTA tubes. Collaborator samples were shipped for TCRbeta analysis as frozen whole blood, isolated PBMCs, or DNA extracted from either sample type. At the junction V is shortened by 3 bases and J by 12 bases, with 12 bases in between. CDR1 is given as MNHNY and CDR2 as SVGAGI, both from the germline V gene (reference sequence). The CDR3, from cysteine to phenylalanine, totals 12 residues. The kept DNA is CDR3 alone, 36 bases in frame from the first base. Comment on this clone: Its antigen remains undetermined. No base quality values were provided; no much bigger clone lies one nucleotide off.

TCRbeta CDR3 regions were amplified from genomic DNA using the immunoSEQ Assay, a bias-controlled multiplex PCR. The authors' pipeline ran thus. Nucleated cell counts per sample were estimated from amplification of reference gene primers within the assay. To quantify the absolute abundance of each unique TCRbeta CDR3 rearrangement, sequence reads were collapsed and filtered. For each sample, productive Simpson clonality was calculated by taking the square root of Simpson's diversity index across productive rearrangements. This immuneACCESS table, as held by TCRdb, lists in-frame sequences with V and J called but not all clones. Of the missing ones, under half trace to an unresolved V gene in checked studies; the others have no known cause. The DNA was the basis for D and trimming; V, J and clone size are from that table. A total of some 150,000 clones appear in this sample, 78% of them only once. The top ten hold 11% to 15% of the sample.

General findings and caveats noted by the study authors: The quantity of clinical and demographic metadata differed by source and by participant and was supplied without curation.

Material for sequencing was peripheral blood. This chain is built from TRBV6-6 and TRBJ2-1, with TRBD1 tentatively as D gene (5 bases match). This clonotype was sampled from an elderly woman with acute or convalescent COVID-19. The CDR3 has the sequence CASSYVGVGQFF. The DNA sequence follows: TGTGCCAGCAGTTATGTAGGGGTCGGGCAGTTCTTC.